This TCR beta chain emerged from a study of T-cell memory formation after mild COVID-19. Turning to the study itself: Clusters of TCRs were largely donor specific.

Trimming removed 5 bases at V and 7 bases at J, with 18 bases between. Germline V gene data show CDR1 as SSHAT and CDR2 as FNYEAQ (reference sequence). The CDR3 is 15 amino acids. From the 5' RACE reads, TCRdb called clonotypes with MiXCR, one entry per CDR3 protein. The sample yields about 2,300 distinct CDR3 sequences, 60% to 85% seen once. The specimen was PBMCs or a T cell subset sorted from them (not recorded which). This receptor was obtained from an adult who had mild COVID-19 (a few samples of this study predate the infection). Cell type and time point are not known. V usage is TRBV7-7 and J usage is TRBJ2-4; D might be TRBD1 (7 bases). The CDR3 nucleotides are TGTGCCAGCAGCCGCTCAGGGGGGAATCGGAACATTCAGTACTTC. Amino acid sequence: CASSRSGGNRNIQYF. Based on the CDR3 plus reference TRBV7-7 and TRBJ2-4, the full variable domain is GAGVSQSPRYKVTKRGQDVTLRCDPISSHATLYWYQQALGQGPEFLTYFNYEAQPDKSGLPSDRFSAERPEGSISTLTIQRTEQRDSAMYRCASSRSGGNRNIQYFGAGTRLSVL.